This TCR beta chain was identified during a study of spatial heterogeneity in lung cancer. General observations from the study: One measure, the expanded intratumoral alpha and beta TCR count, tracked tumor mutation counts.

Trimming cost V 7 bases and J 3 bases, with 7 bases left between them. The CDR3 is 11 residues long. The germline CDR1 and CDR2 sequences are SQVTM and ANQGSEA. This clonotype has a count of ten or more. Its specificity is not known. TCRdb re-derived calls from the 5' RACE reads in MiXCR, one entry per CDR3 protein. The data contain about 18,000 distinct CDR3 sequences, more than 6.5% of them seen just once; the ten biggest clones take up approximately 25%. Time point in this sample: sample taken at primary tumor resection. The V call is TRBV29-1, the J call TRBJ2-1; D is uncertain. The TCR sequence derives from a male donor with early-stage non-small cell lung cancer. The sample consisted of lung tumor tissue, taken at surgery. The CDR3 loop reads CSATIYNEQFF. CDR3 bases: TGCAGCGCAACGATCTACAATGAGCAGTTCTTC.